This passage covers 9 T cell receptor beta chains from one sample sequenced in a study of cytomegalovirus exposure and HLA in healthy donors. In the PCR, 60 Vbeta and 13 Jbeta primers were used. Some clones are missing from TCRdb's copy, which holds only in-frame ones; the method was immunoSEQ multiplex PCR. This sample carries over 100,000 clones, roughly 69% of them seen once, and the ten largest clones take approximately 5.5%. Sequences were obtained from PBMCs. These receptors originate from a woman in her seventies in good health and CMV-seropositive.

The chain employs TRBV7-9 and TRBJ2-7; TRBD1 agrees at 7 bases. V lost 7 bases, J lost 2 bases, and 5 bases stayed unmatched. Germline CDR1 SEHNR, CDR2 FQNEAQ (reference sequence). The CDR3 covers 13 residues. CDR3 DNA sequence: TGTGCCAGCACCCCGACAGGGACCTACGAGCAGTACTTC. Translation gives CASTPTGTYEQYF.

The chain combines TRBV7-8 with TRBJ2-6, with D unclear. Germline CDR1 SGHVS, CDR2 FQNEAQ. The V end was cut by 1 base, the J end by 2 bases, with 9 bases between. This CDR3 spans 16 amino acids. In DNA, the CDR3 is TGTGCCAGCAGCTTAGATCAATCGGCTGGGGCCAACGTCCTGACTTTC. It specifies CASSLDQSAGANVLTF.

The CDR3 DNA sequence: TGTGCCAGCTCACCACTACAGGGTCAGCCCCAGCATTTT. Its protein product is CASSPLQGQPQHF. The chain links TRBV18 to TRBJ1-5; tentatively, D is TRBD1 (6 bases). The CDR3 loop spans 13 amino acids. Germline-derived CDR1 and CDR2 are KGHSH and LQKENI. V lost 1 base and J 6 bases, leaving 7 bases between the germline ends.

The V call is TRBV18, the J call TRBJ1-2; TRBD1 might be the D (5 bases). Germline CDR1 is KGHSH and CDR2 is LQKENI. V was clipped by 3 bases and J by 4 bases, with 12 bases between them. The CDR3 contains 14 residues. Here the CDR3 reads CASSPGEVRYGYTF. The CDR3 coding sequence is TGTGCCAGCTCACCGGGGGAGGTCCGCTATGGCTACACCTTC.

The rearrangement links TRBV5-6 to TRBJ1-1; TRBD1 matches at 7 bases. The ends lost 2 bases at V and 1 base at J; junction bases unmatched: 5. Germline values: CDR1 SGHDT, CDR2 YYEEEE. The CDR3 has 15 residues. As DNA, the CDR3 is TGTGCCAGCAGCTTTCTTGGGACAGAGAACACTGAAGCTTTCTTT. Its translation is CASSFLGTENTEAFF.

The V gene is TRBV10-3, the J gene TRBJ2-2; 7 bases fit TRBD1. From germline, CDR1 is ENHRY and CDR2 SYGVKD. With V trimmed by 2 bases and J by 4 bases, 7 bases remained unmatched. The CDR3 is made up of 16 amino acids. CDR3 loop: CAISEKGAGVTGELFF. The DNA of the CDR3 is TGTGCCATCAGTGAGAAGGGGGCAGGTGTCACCGGGGAGCTGTTTTTT.

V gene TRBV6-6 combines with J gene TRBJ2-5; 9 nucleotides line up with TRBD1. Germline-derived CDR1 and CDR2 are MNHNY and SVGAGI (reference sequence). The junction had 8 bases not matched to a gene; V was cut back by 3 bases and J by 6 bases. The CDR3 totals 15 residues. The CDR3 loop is CASSYFGTGRKTQYF. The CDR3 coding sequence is TGTGCCAGCAGTTATTTTGGGACAGGGAGAAAGACCCAGTACTTC.

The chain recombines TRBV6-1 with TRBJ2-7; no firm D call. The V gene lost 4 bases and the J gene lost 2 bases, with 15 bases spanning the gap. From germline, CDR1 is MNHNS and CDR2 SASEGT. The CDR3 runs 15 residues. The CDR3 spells CASSGITATPYEQYF. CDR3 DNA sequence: TGTGCCAGCAGTGGAATAACAGCTACCCCCTACGAGCAGTACTTC.

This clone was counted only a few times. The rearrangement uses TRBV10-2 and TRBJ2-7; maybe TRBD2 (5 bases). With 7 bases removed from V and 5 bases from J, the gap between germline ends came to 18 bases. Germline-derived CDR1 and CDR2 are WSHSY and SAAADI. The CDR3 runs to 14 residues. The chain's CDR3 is CASMRRSDLDEQYF. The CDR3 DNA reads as TGCGCCAGCATGAGGAGGAGCGATCTGGACGAGCAGTACTTC.